The clone carrying this TCR beta chain was recorded at least ten times. Its antigen is unidentified. Amplification yielded TCR beta CDR3 regions, with RNA transcripts as the source. Primed by the HTBI set, a first-round RT-PCR was run on the TCR CDR3. In TCRdb, the multiplex PCR reads were re-called with MiXCR into one record per CDR3 protein. The table records 470,000 or so distinct CDR3 sequences, about 20% of them present only once. This entry comes from a study of T cells in Graves' hyperthyroidism and ophthalmopathy. Overall study findings and caveats: Ophthalmopathy cases were set apart from stable hyperthyroidism by a 13 V-J model. Researchers found most expanded thyroid clonotypes above 0.001 in blood as well.

This CDR3 contains 12 residues. Germline CDR1 is SQVTM and CDR2 is ANQGSEA. V was clipped by 0 bases and J by 2 bases, with 5 bases between them. Diagnosis of hyperthyroidism was new in patients aged 18 to 65, and its duration was under 2 months. Patients were excluded because of uncontrolled infection, other autoimmune disease, pregnancy or lactation. Sequenced material: blood. This receptor was obtained from a man between 18 and 35 years old with Graves' hyperthyroidism. The rearrangement joins TRBV29-1 to TRBJ2-7; D not resolved. The CDR3 spells CSVEDITYEQYF. The CDR3 bases are TGCAGCGTTGAAGACATTACCTACGAGCAGTACTTC.